Listed below are T cell receptor beta chains from one sample, sequenced in a study of OX40 agonist ivuxolimab in advanced cancers. The method was immunoSEQ multiplex PCR; TCRdb's version includes in-frame clones alone and lacks a portion of them. The table shows about 98,000 clones, with 87% occurring only once. Source: CD4+ or CD8+ T cells sorted from blood, taken in a trial of the OX40 agonist ivuxolimab. The receptors here all came from an adult with an advanced solid tumor such as melanoma, head and neck, liver or kidney cancer. CDR3s include the opening cysteine and the closing phenylalanine or tryptophan. Fields, in order: CDR3 protein, CDR3 DNA, J gene, D gene, V gene, clone size. A D gene is named only where the DNA matches it firmly. Size is stated for part of the rows, as once, few or many counts, or as a class when the clone is expanded.

CDR3 protein: CASSLEPAGGRSYEQYF
CDR3 DNA: TGTGCCAGCAGCTTAGAACCCGCAGGGGGCCGCTCCTACGAGCAGTACTTC
J gene: TRBJ2-7
D gene: TRBD1
V gene: TRBV7-9
clone size: -

CDR3 protein: CASSVGGEQTQYF
CDR3 DNA: TGTGCCAGCAGTGTGGGGGGGGAGCAGACCCAGTACTTC
J gene: TRBJ2-5
D gene: TRBD2
V gene: TRBV2
clone size: once

CDR3 protein: CASSTQGAITGELFF
CDR3 DNA: TGTGCCAGCAGCACACAGGGGGCGATCACCGGGGAGCTGTTTTTT
J gene: TRBJ2-2
D gene: TRBD1
V gene: TRBV7-9
clone size: -

CDR3 protein: CASSESLNYGYTF
CDR3 DNA: TGTGCCAGCAGTGAGAGCCTGAACTATGGCTACACCTTC
J gene: TRBJ1-2
D gene: -
V gene: TRBV6-1
clone size: -

CDR3 protein: CASSKTGANTGELFF
CDR3 DNA: TGTGCCAGCAGCAAGACAGGGGCGAACACCGGGGAGCTGTTTTTT
J gene: TRBJ2-2
D gene: TRBD1
V gene: TRBV7-2
clone size: -

CDR3 protein: CASSLGGSLGRTEAFF
CDR3 DNA: TGTGCCAGCAGCTTGGGGGGATCGCTGGGGCGGACTGAAGCTTTCTTT
J gene: TRBJ1-1
D gene: -
V gene: TRBV5-4
clone size: -

CDR3 protein: CASSIDRRLGQNTEAFF
CDR3 DNA: TGTGCCAGTAGTATAGATCGGAGGTTAGGTCAGAACACTGAAGCTTTCTTT
J gene: TRBJ1-1
D gene: -
V gene: TRBV19
clone size: -

CDR3 protein: CASSLGPSYEQYF
CDR3 DNA: TGTGCCAGCAGTTTGGGCCCTTCTTACGAGCAGTACTTC
J gene: TRBJ2-7
D gene: -
V gene: TRBV6-1
clone size: -

CDR3 protein: CASSRGTGAEGYTF
CDR3 DNA: TGTGCCAGTAGTAGGGGTACAGGGGCAGAGGGCTACACCTTC
J gene: TRBJ1-2
D gene: TRBD1
V gene: TRBV19
clone size: -

CDR3 protein: CASSPAPLGDTQYF
CDR3 DNA: TGTGCCAGCAGCCCGGCCCCTTTGGGAGATACGCAGTATTTT
J gene: TRBJ2-3
D gene: -
V gene: TRBV11-3
clone size: -

CDR3 protein: CASSHLLVGEQETQYF
CDR3 DNA: TGCGCCAGCAGCCACCTACTAGTGGGGGAGCAAGAGACCCAGTACTTC
J gene: TRBJ2-5
D gene: -
V gene: TRBV4-1
clone size: -

CDR3 protein: CASSDPGGSMDGYTF
CDR3 DNA: TGTGCCAGTAGCGATCCCGGTGGGTCGATGGATGGCTACACCTTC
J gene: TRBJ1-2
D gene: -
V gene: TRBV19
clone size: -

CDR3 protein: CASSEGPYGYTF
CDR3 DNA: TGTGCCAGCAGTGAAGGCCCCTATGGCTACACCTTC
J gene: TRBJ1-2
D gene: -
V gene: TRBV2
clone size: -

CDR3 protein: CASSPSPGAGANVLTF
CDR3 DNA: TGCGCCAGCAGCCCATCCCCAGGCGCCGGGGCCAACGTCCTGACTTTC
J gene: TRBJ2-6
D gene: -
V gene: TRBV5-1
clone size: -

CDR3 protein: CASSDSYEQYF
CDR3 DNA: TGTGCCAGTAGTGACTCCTACGAGCAGTACTTC
J gene: TRBJ2-7
D gene: -
V gene: TRBV19
clone size: few

CDR3 protein: CASSFPGELFF
CDR3 DNA: TGTGCCAGCAGTTTTCCCGGGGAGCTGTTTTTT
J gene: TRBJ2-2
D gene: -
V gene: TRBV28
clone size: -

CDR3 protein: CASSPIGGGDQPQHF
CDR3 DNA: TGTGCCAGCAGCCCCATTGGGGGCGGCGATCAGCCCCAGCATTTT
J gene: TRBJ1-5
D gene: -
V gene: TRBV5-5
clone size: -

CDR3 protein: CASSLMIGLNTEAFF
CDR3 DNA: TGTGCCAGCAGCCTCATGATCGGGTTGAACACTGAAGCTTTCTTT
J gene: TRBJ1-1
D gene: -
V gene: TRBV14
clone size: once

CDR3 protein: CASSQDSQPTNEKLFF
CDR3 DNA: TGCGCCAGCAGCCAAGATAGCCAGCCAACTAATGAAAAACTGTTTTTT
J gene: TRBJ1-4
D gene: -
V gene: TRBV4-3
clone size: -

CDR3 protein: CAISELGGSSYNEQFF
CDR3 DNA: TGTGCCATCAGTGAGCTGGGGGGGAGCTCCTACAATGAGCAGTTCTTC
J gene: TRBJ2-1
D gene: TRBD2
V gene: TRBV10-3
clone size: -

CDR3 protein: CASSSDSFGAGYTF
CDR3 DNA: TGTGCCAGCAGCTCTGACAGCTTTGGGGCAGGCTACACCTTC
J gene: TRBJ1-2
D gene: -
V gene: TRBV5-4
clone size: -

CDR3 protein: CASSPDAFYRAGYTF
CDR3 DNA: TGTGCCAGCAGCCCCGACGCGTTCTACCGTGCCGGCTACACCTTC
J gene: TRBJ1-2
D gene: -
V gene: TRBV7-2
clone size: -

CDR3 protein: CASSLMVELFF
CDR3 DNA: TGTGCCAGCAGCCTGATGGTAGAACTGTTTTTT
J gene: TRBJ1-4
D gene: -
V gene: TRBV7-3
clone size: -

CDR3 protein: CASSPIAGSPIYNYGYTF
CDR3 DNA: TGTGCCAGCAGCCCGATCGCGGGCAGCCCCATATACAACTATGGCTACACCTTC
J gene: TRBJ1-2
D gene: -
V gene: TRBV11-2
clone size: -

CDR3 protein: CSARKTTQYF
CDR3 DNA: TGCAGTGCTAGAAAGACTACGCAGTATTTT
J gene: TRBJ2-3
D gene: -
V gene: TRBV20-1
clone size: -

CDR3 protein: CATNPGYTGELFF
CDR3 DNA: TGTGCCACTAACCCCGGGTACACCGGGGAGCTGTTTTTT
J gene: TRBJ2-2
D gene: -
V gene: TRBV2
clone size: -

CDR3 protein: CASSGIGTMNTEAFF
CDR3 DNA: TGTGCCAGCAGCGGGATCGGCACCATGAACACTGAAGCTTTCTTT
J gene: TRBJ1-1
D gene: -
V gene: TRBV25-1
clone size: -

CDR3 protein: CASSENGIQLNTEAFF
CDR3 DNA: TGTGCCAGCAGTGAAAACGGTATCCAGTTGAACACTGAAGCTTTCTTT
J gene: TRBJ1-1
D gene: -
V gene: TRBV2
clone size: -

CDR3 protein: CSGTENYGYTF
CDR3 DNA: TGCAGCGGGACAGAAAACTATGGCTACACCTTC
J gene: TRBJ1-2
D gene: -
V gene: TRBV29-1
clone size: -

CDR3 protein: CASIINPTDSYEQYF
CDR3 DNA: TGTGCCAGCATCATCAACCCGACAGACTCCTACGAGCAGTACTTC
J gene: TRBJ2-7
D gene: -
V gene: TRBV6-1
clone size: -

CDR3 protein: CASSPGAVRNTIYF
CDR3 DNA: TGTGCCAGCTCACCCGGGGCCGTTAGAAACACCATATATTTT
J gene: TRBJ1-3
D gene: -
V gene: TRBV18
clone size: -

CDR3 protein: CASSQYSSGGLYEQYF
CDR3 DNA: TGCGCCAGCAGCCAATATTCTAGTGGGGGACTCTACGAGCAGTACTTC
J gene: TRBJ2-7
D gene: -
V gene: TRBV4-1
clone size: -

CDR3 protein: CTSSQDFRGGAAQTNEKLFF
CDR3 DNA: TGCACCAGCAGCCAAGATTTCCGGGGGGGGGCCGCCCAAACTAATGAAAAACTGTTTTTT
J gene: TRBJ1-4
D gene: -
V gene: TRBV1
clone size: few

CDR3 protein: CASSSGTGRTGELFF
CDR3 DNA: TGTGCCAGCAGTTCCGGGACAGGTCGTACCGGGGAGCTGTTTTTT
J gene: TRBJ2-2
D gene: TRBD1
V gene: TRBV6-1
clone size: -

CDR3 protein: CASSEGQGMISNQPQHF
CDR3 DNA: TGTGCCAGCAGTGAAGGACAGGGGATGATTAGCAATCAGCCCCAGCATTTT
J gene: TRBJ1-5
D gene: TRBD1
V gene: TRBV6-1
clone size: -

CDR3 protein: CASSEQYTGELFF
CDR3 DNA: TGTGCCAGCAGTGAGCAGTACACCGGGGAGCTGTTTTTT
J gene: TRBJ2-2
D gene: -
V gene: TRBV6-4
clone size: few

CDR3 protein: CASSPGGGELFF
CDR3 DNA: TGTGCCAGCAGCCCGGGGGGCGGGGAGCTGTTTTTT
J gene: TRBJ2-2
D gene: TRBD2
V gene: TRBV11-1
clone size: -

CDR3 protein: CASSPRATPGGQFF
CDR3 DNA: TGTGCCAGCTCACCACGGGCGACCCCAGGTGGGCAGTTCTTC
J gene: TRBJ2-1
D gene: -
V gene: TRBV18
clone size: -

CDR3 protein: CASGPNGVHTIYF
CDR3 DNA: TGTGCCAGCGGCCCCAACGGGGTGCACACCATATATTTT
J gene: TRBJ1-3
D gene: -
V gene: TRBV27
clone size: -

CDR3 protein: CASSLGLNNEQFF
CDR3 DNA: TGTGCCAGCAGCTTAGGGCTGAACAATGAGCAGTTCTTC
J gene: TRBJ2-1
D gene: -
V gene: TRBV7-3
clone size: -

CDR3 protein: CASSPDSYEQYF
CDR3 DNA: TGTGCCAGCTCGCCAGACAGTTACGAGCAGTACTTC
J gene: TRBJ2-7
D gene: -
V gene: TRBV18
clone size: -

CDR3 protein: CASSAQGARDYGYTF
CDR3 DNA: TGTGCCAGCAGTGCGCAGGGGGCTCGTGACTATGGCTACACCTTC
J gene: TRBJ1-2
D gene: TRBD1
V gene: TRBV6-1
clone size: -

CDR3 protein: CASGRITGEHGELFF
CDR3 DNA: TGTGCTAGTGGCCGTATCACAGGAGAACACGGGGAGCTGTTTTTT
J gene: TRBJ2-2
D gene: -
V gene: TRBV12-5
clone size: -

CDR3 protein: CASSEAPLRTNTEAFF
CDR3 DNA: TGTGCCAGCAGTGAAGCGCCGCTACGGACGAACACTGAAGCTTTCTTT
J gene: TRBJ1-1
D gene: -
V gene: TRBV6-1
clone size: -

CDR3 protein: CASVGANTGELFF
CDR3 DNA: TGTGCTAGCGTGGGGGCGAACACCGGGGAGCTGTTTTTT
J gene: TRBJ2-2
D gene: -
V gene: TRBV12-5
clone size: -

CDR3 protein: CASSPQEGRQFF
CDR3 DNA: TGCGCCAGCAGCCCGCAGGAGGGGCGGCAGTTCTTC
J gene: TRBJ2-1
D gene: -
V gene: TRBV5-1
clone size: -

CDR3 protein: CASSTSSGGYSYEQYF
CDR3 DNA: TGTGCCAGTAGTACCTCGAGTGGGGGGTACTCCTACGAGCAGTACTTC
J gene: TRBJ2-7
D gene: -
V gene: TRBV19
clone size: few

CDR3 protein: CASSLLGLTGELFF
CDR3 DNA: TGCGCCAGCAGCTTGTTAGGTCTCACCGGGGAGCTGTTTTTT
J gene: TRBJ2-2
D gene: -
V gene: TRBV5-1
clone size: -

CDR3 protein: CASSFRGISGNTIYF
CDR3 DNA: TGTGCCAGCAGCTTCCGGGGGATTAGTGGAAACACCATATATTTT
J gene: TRBJ1-3
D gene: -
V gene: TRBV5-4
clone size: once

CDR3 protein: CSASKGTSTDTQYF
CDR3 DNA: TGCAGCGCCTCCAAGGGTACTAGCACAGATACGCAGTATTTT
J gene: TRBJ2-3
D gene: -
V gene: TRBV29-1
clone size: -

CDR3 protein: CASSPSSYNSPLHF
CDR3 DNA: TGTGCCAGCAGCCCCAGCTCCTATAATTCACCCCTCCACTTT
J gene: TRBJ1-6
D gene: -
V gene: TRBV7-2
clone size: once